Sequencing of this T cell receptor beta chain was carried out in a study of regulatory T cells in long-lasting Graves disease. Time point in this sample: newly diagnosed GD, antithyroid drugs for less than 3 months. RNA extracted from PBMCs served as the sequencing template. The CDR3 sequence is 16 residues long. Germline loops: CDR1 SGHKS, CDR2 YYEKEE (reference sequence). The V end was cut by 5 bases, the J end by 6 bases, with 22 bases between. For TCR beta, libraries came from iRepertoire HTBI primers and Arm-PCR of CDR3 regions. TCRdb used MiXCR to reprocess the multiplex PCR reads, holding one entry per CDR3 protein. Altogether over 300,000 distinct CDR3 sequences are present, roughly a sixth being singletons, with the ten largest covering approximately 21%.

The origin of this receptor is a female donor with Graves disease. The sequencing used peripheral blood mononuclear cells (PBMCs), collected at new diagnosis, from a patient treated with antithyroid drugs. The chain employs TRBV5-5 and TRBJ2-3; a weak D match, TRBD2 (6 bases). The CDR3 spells CASSFRPGTGDDTQYF. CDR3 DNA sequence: TGTGCCAGCAGTTTTCGGCCGGGCACGGGAGATGATACGCAGTATTTT.